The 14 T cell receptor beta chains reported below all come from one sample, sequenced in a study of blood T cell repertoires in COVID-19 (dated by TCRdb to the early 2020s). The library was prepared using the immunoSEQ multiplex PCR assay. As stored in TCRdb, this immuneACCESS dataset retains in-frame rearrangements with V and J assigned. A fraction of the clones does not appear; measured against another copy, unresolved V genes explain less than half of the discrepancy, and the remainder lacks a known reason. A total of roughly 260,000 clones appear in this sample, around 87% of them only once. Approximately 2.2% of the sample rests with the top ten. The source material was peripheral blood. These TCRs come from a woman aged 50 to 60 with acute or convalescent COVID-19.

CDR3 in DNA: TGTGCCAGCAGCCGGACAGGGAACTATGGCTACACCTTC. Protein product: CASSRTGNYGYTF. The chain joins TRBV6-5 to TRBJ1-2; 8 bases map to TRBD1. V was clipped by 6 bases and J by 2 bases; unmatched bases: 2. Germline V gives CDR1 MNHEY, CDR2 SVGAGI. This CDR3 is built from 13 residues.

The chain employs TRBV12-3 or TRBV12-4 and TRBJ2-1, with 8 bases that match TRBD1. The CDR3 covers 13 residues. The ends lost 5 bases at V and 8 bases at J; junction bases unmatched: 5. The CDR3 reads CASSPGTGDEQFF. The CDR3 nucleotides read TGTGCCAGCAGTCCCGGGACAGGCGATGAGCAGTTCTTC.

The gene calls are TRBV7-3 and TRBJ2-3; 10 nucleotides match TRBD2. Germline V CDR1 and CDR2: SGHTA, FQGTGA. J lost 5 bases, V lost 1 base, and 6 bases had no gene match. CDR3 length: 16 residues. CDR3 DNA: TGTGCCAGCAGCTTAAACAGCGGGAGGGGAGGAGATACGCAGTATTTT. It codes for CASSLNSGRGGDTQYF.

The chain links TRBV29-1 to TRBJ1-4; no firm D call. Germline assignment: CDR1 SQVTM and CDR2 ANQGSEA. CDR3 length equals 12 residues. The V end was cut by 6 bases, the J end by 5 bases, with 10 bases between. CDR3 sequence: CSVTSLNEKLFF. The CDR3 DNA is TGCAGCGTCACTAGCTTGAATGAAAAACTGTTTTTT. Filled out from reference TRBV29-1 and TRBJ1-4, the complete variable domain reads SAVISQKPSRDICQRGTSLTIQCQVDSQVTMMFWYRQQPGQSLTLIATANQGSEATYESGFVIDKFPISRPNLTFSTLTVSNMSPEDSSIYLCSVTSLNEKLFFGSGTQLSVL.

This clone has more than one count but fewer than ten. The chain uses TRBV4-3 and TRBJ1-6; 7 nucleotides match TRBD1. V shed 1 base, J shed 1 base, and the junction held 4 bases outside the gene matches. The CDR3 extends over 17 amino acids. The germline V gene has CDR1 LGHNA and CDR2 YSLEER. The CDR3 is CASSQGLQGSYNSPLHF. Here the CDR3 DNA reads TGCGCCAGCAGCCAAGGACTACAGGGGTCCTATAATTCACCCCTCCACTTT.

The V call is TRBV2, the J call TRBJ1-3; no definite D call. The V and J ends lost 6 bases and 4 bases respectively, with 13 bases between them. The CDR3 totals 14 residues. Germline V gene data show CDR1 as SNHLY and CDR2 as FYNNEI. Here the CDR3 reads CASRSGRSGNTIYF. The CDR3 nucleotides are TGTGCCAGCAGGAGCGGACGGTCCGGAAACACCATATATTTT.

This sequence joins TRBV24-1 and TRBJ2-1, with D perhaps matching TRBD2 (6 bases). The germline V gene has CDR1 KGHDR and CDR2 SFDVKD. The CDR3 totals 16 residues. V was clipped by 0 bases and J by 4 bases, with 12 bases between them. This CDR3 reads CATSDLVVGGYNEQFF. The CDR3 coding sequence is TGTGCCACCAGTGATTTGGTGGTGGGAGGTTACAATGAGCAGTTCTTC.

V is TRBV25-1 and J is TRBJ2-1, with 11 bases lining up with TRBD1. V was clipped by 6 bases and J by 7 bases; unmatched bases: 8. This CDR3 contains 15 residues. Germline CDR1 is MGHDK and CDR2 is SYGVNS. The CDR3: CASRETGTGGNEQFF. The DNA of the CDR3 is TGTGCCAGCAGGGAAACCGGGACAGGGGGGAATGAGCAGTTCTTC. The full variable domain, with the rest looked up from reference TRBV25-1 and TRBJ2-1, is EADIYQTPRYLVIGTGKKITLECSQTMGHDKMYWYQQDPGMELHLIHYSYGVNSTEKGDLSSESTVSRIRTEHFPLTLESARPSHTSQYLCASRETGTGGNEQFFGPGTRLTVL.

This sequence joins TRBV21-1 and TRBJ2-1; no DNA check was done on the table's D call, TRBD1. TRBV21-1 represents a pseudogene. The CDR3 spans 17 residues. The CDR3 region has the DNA TGTGCCAGCAGCAAAGCGCAGGCAGGGGGCGCGGTCCATGAGCAGTTCTTC. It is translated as CASSKAQAGGAVHEQFF.

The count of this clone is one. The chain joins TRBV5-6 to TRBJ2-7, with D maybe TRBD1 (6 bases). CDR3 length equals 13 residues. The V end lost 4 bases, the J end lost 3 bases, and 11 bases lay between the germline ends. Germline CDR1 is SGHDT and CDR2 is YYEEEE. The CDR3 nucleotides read TGTGCCAGCAGCCCCCGAGGGGGCTACGAGCAGTACTTC. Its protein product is CASSPRGGYEQYF.

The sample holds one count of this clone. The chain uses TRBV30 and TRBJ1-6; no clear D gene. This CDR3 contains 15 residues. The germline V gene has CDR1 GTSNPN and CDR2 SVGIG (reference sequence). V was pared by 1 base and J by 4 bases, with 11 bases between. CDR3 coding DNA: TGTGCCTGGAGTGAGAATCACGGGTATAATTCACCCCTCCACTTT. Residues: CAWSENHGYNSPLHF.

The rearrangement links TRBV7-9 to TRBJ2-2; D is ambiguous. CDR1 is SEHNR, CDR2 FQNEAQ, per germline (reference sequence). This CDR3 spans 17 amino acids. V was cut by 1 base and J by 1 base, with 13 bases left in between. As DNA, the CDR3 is TGTGCCAGCAGCTTAGATGGGCTTTTGATGAACACCGGGGAGCTGTTTTTT. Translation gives CASSLDGLLMNTGELFF.

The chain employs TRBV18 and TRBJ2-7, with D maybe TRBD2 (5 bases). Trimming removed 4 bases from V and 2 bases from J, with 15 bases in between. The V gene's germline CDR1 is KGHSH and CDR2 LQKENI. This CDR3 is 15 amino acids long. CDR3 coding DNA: TGTGCCAGCTCACTCCTCGGCGGGCGGGCCTACGAGCAGTACTTC. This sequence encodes CASSLLGGRAYEQYF.

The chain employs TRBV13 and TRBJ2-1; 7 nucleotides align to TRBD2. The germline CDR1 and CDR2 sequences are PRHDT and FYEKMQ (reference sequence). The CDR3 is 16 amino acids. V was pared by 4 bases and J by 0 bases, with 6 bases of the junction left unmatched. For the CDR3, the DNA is TGTGCCAGCAGCTCCCGGAAGCGGGACTCCTACAATGAGCAGTTCTTC. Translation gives CASSSRKRDSYNEQFF.